This TCR beta chain was found in a study of blood T cell repertoires in COVID-19. The V gene's germline CDR1 is MNHEY and CDR2 SVGAGI. The germline V and J ends were trimmed by 8 bases and 7 bases, with 12 bases remaining between them. The CDR3 extends over 11 amino acids. Data came from immunoSEQ multiplex PCR; TCRdb stores just in-frame clones and leaves some out. This table holds about 90,000 clones, less than 80% found once. The J gene is TRBJ2-7, the V gene TRBV6-5; D perhaps matches TRBD1 (5 bases). The receptor comes from an elderly woman with acute or convalescent COVID-19. The sequenced material came from peripheral blood. CDR3 bases: TGTGCCAGCGGACCGTCAGGGGAGCAGTACTTC. Residues: CASGPSGEQYF.